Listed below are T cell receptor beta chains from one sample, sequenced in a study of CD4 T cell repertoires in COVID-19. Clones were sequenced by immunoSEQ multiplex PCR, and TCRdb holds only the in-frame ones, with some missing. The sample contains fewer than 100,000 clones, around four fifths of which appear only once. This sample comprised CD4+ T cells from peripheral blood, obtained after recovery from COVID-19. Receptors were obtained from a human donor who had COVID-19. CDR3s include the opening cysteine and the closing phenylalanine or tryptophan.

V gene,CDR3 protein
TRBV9,CASSPRTGGGTDTQYF
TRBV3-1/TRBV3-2,CASSRAGGAGSLGGQETQYF
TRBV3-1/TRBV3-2,CASSSYGGQRDTDTQYF
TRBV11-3,CASSPGVGGPQETQYF
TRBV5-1,CASSPGSRVGLYEQYF
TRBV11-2,CASSNFRQGTGKLFF
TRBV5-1,CASSLEGGQAGELFF
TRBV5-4,CASQSGVGRETQYF
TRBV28,CASSSGTGSLHQPQHF
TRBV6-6,CASSVGISYNSPLHF